This is a list of T cell receptor beta chains from one sample in a study of shared clonotypes between healthy human individuals. Clones were read by immunoSEQ multiplex PCR, and TCRdb kept only the in-frame ones, dropping some. This table holds 2 million to 3 million clones, approximately 93% found once. The sample consisted of naive CD4+ T cells from PBMCs. The receptor set was obtained from a man aged 18 to 35 in good health. Some clones in this sample may be carry-over from other donors' samples. CDR3s include the opening cysteine and the closing phenylalanine or tryptophan. Fields, in order: D gene, V gene, CDR3 length, J gene, CDR3 DNA, CDR3 protein. A D gene is named only where the DNA matches it firmly.

d_gene: -; v_gene: TRBV4-3; len: 13; j_gene: TRBJ1-2; CDR3nt: TGCGCCAGCAGCCAAGTTGACAGCTATGGCTACACCTTC; CDR3aa: CASSQVDSYGYTF
d_gene: -; v_gene: TRBV28; len: 14; j_gene: TRBJ1-2; CDR3nt: TGTGCCAGCAGTCCCGGGGGGCATCGAGGGGGCTACACCTTC; CDR3aa: CASSPGGHRGGYTF
d_gene: -; v_gene: TRBV19; len: 13; j_gene: TRBJ2-7; CDR3nt: TGTGCCAGTAGTGCCGGACAGCTATACGAGCAGTACTTC; CDR3aa: CASSAGQLYEQYF
d_gene: -; v_gene: TRBV4-1; len: 14; j_gene: TRBJ1-5; CDR3nt: TGCGCCAGCAGCCGGCACGGGGGTTATCAGCCCCAGCATTTT; CDR3aa: CASSRHGGYQPQHF
d_gene: -; v_gene: TRBV4-1; len: 14; j_gene: TRBJ1-4; CDR3nt: TGCGCCAGCAGCCAAGGGGACCATAATGAAAAACTGTTTTTT; CDR3aa: CASSQGDHNEKLFF
d_gene: TRBD1; v_gene: TRBV4-1; len: 18; j_gene: TRBJ2-1; CDR3nt: TGCGCCAGCAGCCCCCGTTACGCCGGGACAGGGAACCACAATGAGCAGTTCTTC; CDR3aa: CASSPRYAGTGNHNEQFF
d_gene: TRBD2; v_gene: TRBV5-1; len: 17; j_gene: TRBJ2-3; CDR3nt: TGCGCCAGCAGCGAGGGACTAGCGGGAGGTAGCACAGATACGCAGTATTTT; CDR3aa: CASSEGLAGGSTDTQYF
d_gene: -; v_gene: TRBV28; len: 14; j_gene: TRBJ1-1; CDR3nt: TGTGCCAGCAGTTCCCCGGGCCCAAACACTGAAGCTTTCTTT; CDR3aa: CASSSPGPNTEAFF
d_gene: -; v_gene: TRBV6-5; len: 16; j_gene: TRBJ1-6; CDR3nt: TGTGCCAGCAGTTTACGTAGGAGCTCCTATAATTCACCCCTCCACTTT; CDR3aa: CASSLRRSSYNSPLHF
d_gene: -; v_gene: TRBV19; len: 15; j_gene: TRBJ2-7; CDR3nt: TGTGCCAGTAGCAGGACAGTTTTCAACTCCTACGAGCAGTACTTC; CDR3aa: CASSRTVFNSYEQYF